These 3 T cell receptor beta chains came from one sample sequenced in a study of T cell responses to AZD1222 COVID-19 vaccine. Sequenced by immunoSEQ multiplex PCR; TCRdb stores in-frame clones only, minus some. Of roughly 110,000 clones in the sample, roughly 87% were seen once. The material sequenced was peripheral blood, taken on day 0 of AZD1222 vaccination. These receptor sequences come from an adult in good health.

For the CDR3, the DNA is TGTGCCAGCACCAGACAGGGCTTCACTGAAGCTTTCTTT. Translation gives CASTRQGFTEAFF. The rearrangement joins TRBV25-1 to TRBJ1-1, with TRBD1 identical over 7 bases. This CDR3 is built from 13 residues. Germline values: CDR1 MGHDK, CDR2 SYGVNS. The V segment lost 7 bases and the J segment 4 bases; nucleotides outside the gene matches: 6.

This clone was detected only a few times. V and J are TRBV19 and TRBJ2-7; 7 bases line up with TRBD1. The CDR3 covers 14 residues. Per germline, CDR1 LNHDA and CDR2 SQIVND (reference sequence). Trimming cost V 10 bases and J 3 bases; bases outside gene matches: 12. The CDR3 loop is CATTRDRQHYEQYF. CDR3 nucleotide sequence: TGTGCCACCACCCGGGACAGACAACACTACGAGCAGTACTTC.

This clone appeared once. This rearrangement joins TRBV6-5 to TRBJ1-1; D is uncertain. The CDR3 consists of 12 residues. Germline CDR1 and CDR2: MNHEY and SVGAGI. The germline V and J ends were trimmed by 10 bases and 1 base, with 10 bases remaining between them. In DNA form, the CDR3 reads TGTGCCAACGGGATAGGGAACACTGAAGCTTTCTTT. Translated, it gives CANGIGNTEAFF.